The source of this T cell receptor (beta chain) is a study of blood T cell repertoires in COVID-19. In the study overall: T cells, B-cell-depleted T cells, or PBMCs provided the cDNA or gDNA that served as material.

Germline V CDR1 and CDR2: MDHEN, SYDVKM. This CDR3 comprises 15 residues. V was clipped by 5 bases and J by 6 bases; unmatched bases: 12. Each participant's cohort was designated according to participant-reported clinical history. Study processing details: Cell counts per sample came from amplifying reference gene primers. Clones were sequenced by immunoSEQ multiplex PCR, and TCRdb holds only the in-frame ones, with some missing. V and J calls and clone size are as listed in that table; D and trimming were resolved from the DNA. The sample lists about 240,000 clones; about 89% were seen once. The material sequenced was PBMCs or T cells enriched from blood (not recorded which). This receptor was identified in a woman aged 25 to 39 who had recovered from COVID-19. The chain has TRBV28 and TRBJ2-7; 8 bases line up with TRBD1. CDR3 protein: CASSPLFSGGAEQYF. The CDR3 DNA reads as TGTGCCAGCAGTCCTCTGTTCTCAGGGGGCGCCGAGCAGTACTTC.